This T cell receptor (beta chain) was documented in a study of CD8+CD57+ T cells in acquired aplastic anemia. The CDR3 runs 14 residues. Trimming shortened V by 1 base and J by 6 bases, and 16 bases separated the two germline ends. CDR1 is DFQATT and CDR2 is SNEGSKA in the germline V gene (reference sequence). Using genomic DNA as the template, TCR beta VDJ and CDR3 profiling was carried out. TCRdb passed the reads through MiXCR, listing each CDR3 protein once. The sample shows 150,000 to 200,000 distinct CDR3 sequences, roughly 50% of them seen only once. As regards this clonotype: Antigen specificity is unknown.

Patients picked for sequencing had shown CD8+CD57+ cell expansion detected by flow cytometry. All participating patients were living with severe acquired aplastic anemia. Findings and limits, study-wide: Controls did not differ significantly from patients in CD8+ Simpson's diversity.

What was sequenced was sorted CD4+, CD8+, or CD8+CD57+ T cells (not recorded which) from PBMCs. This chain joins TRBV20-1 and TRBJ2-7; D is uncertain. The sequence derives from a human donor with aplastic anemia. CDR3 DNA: TGCAGTGCTAGAGCGGGCCCTCCCGTGGTCGAGCAGTACTTC. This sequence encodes CSARAGPPVVEQYF.